The 17 T cell receptor beta chains below all came from one sample that was sequenced in a study of shared clonotypes between healthy human individuals. Using immunoSEQ multiplex PCR, the repertoire was profiled, and TCRdb retains in-frame clones only, with some absent. The sample contains about 1 million clones, roughly 80% of which appear only once. The sample consisted of memory CD4+ T cells sorted from blood. The subset denotes: CD45RA-negative fraction. The receptors here all came from a man between 18 and 29 years old in good health.

This chain connects TRBV6-5 to TRBJ2-5; 12 nucleotides align to TRBD2. The germline CDR1 and CDR2 sequences are MNHEY and SVGAGI. The CDR3 spans 15 residues. V shed 6 bases, J shed 7 bases, and the junction held 9 bases outside the gene matches. In DNA, the CDR3 is TGTGCCAGCAGACCGCTAGCGGGAGGGCAGGGGACCCAGTACTTC. Translated: CASRPLAGGQGTQYF.

The CDR3 sequence is CASRRKASGANVLTF. The CDR3 DNA reads as TGTGCCAGCAGAAGGAAGGCGTCTGGGGCCAACGTCCTGACTTTC. The gene calls are TRBV5-8 and TRBJ2-6; D uncertain. The V end was cut by 5 bases, the J end by 1 base, with 10 bases between. The CDR3 has 15 residues. Germline V gene data show CDR1 as SGHTS and CDR2 as YDEGEE.

This chain joins TRBV7-9 and TRBJ1-1; no clear D. The CDR3 is 15 residues long. Germline CDR1 and CDR2: SEHNR and FQNEAQ (reference sequence). Trimming shortened V by 5 bases and J by 6 bases, and 19 bases separated the two germline ends. The CDR3 loop is CASSRNLGRISEAFF. DNA of the CDR3: TGTGCCAGCAGCCGCAACCTTGGACGTATCTCTGAAGCTTTCTTT.

V usage is TRBV5-1 and J usage is TRBJ1-5; D gene ambiguous. V gave up 0 bases and J gave up 3 bases, with 10 bases separating them. CDR3 size: 15 residues. Germline lookup yields CDR1 SGHRS and CDR2 YFSETQ. CDR3: CASSLAAGFNQPQHF. The CDR3 DNA follows: TGCGCCAGCAGCTTGGCTGCGGGCTTCAATCAGCCCCAGCATTTT.

The chain has TRBV19 and TRBJ1-5, with no clear D. The CDR3 sequence is 12 residues long. Germline assignment: CDR1 LNHDA and CDR2 SQIVND (reference sequence). Trimming stripped 5 bases from V and 4 bases from J, with 6 bases between. CDR3: CASSVKNQPQHF. Here the CDR3 DNA reads TGTGCCAGTAGTGTAAAAAATCAGCCCCAGCATTTT. Full variable domain (rest looked up from reference TRBV19 and TRBJ1-5): DGGITQSPKYLFRKEGQNVTLSCEQNLNHDAMYWYRQDPGQGLRLIYYSQIVNDFQKGDIAEGYSVSREKKESFPLTVTSAQKNPTAFYLCASSVKNQPQHFGDGTRLSIL.

V gene TRBV29-1 combines with J gene TRBJ2-3; 11 positions agree with TRBD2. This CDR3 is 15 amino acids long. J gave up 3 bases and V 4 bases, and 6 bases lay outside the gene matches. Per germline, CDR1 SQVTM and CDR2 ANQGSEA. CDR3 nucleotides: TGCAGCGTTGCTACTAGCGGGAGTTGGACAGATACGCAGTATTTT. It codes for CSVATSGSWTDTQYF.

V gene TRBV6-5 combines with J gene TRBJ1-1, with TRBD1 matching 9 bases. The CDR3 covers 14 residues. The junction had 2 bases not matched to a gene; V was cut back by 4 bases and J by 2 bases. Germline V gene lookup returns CDR1 MNHEY and CDR2 SVGAGI. The CDR3 sequence: CASSWDRVNTEAFF. CDR3 coding DNA: TGTGCCAGCAGTTGGGACAGGGTTAACACTGAAGCTTTCTTT.

Here the CDR3 reads CASSLRELSTDTQYF. CDR3 DNA: TGCGCCAGCAGCTTGAGGGAACTGAGCACAGATACGCAGTATTTT. The chain carries TRBV5-1 and TRBJ2-3; D call uncertain. Germline V gene lookup returns CDR1 SGHRS and CDR2 YFSETQ. V lost 1 base and J lost 0, with 9 bases in between. The CDR3 runs to 15 residues.

J is TRBJ2-2 and V is TRBV6-5; D possibly uses TRBD1 or TRBD2 (7 bases each). The CDR3 contains 15 residues. The germline V gene has CDR1 MNHEY and CDR2 SVGAGI. The germline V and J ends were trimmed by 6 bases and 5 bases, with 16 bases remaining between them. CDR3 region: CASRRNRGGTGELFF. The CDR3 DNA reads as TGTGCCAGCAGGCGGAACAGGGGAGGGACCGGGGAGCTGTTTTTT.

This chain joins TRBV7-9 and TRBJ2-5; D is unclear. V shed 5 bases and J shed 5 bases, with 9 bases lying between them. Germline V gene sequence: CDR1 SEHNR, CDR2 FQNEAQ (reference sequence). The CDR3 length is 12 residues. The CDR3 loop reads CASSPPSETQYF. The CDR3, as DNA: TGTGCCAGCAGCCCCCCATCGGAGACCCAGTACTTC.

The chain recombines TRBV14 with TRBJ2-2, with TRBD1 matching 8 bases. The CDR3 spans 15 residues. V lost 5 bases and J lost 5; bases outside the gene matches: 7. Germline V lookup: CDR1 SGHDN, CDR2 FVKESK. The CDR3: CASSSGQGRTGELFF. The CDR3 nucleotides are TGTGCCAGCAGCTCAGGACAGGGACGGACCGGGGAGCTGTTTTTT.

With regard to this clone: A much larger clone differs by one base, so this may be a read error. The chain uses TRBV7-9 and TRBJ1-2, with a possible D match to TRBD1 (5 bases). Looked up from germline, CDR1 is SEHNR and CDR2 is FQNEAQ (reference sequence). CDR3 size: 14 residues. V lost 4 bases, J lost 2 bases, and 11 bases lay in between. As DNA, the CDR3 is TGTGCCAGCAGCTGGGACGGGCGGAACTATGGCTACACCTTC. Amino acid sequence: CASSWDGRNYGYTF. Complete variable domain (other parts from reference TRBV7-9 and TRBJ1-2): DTGVSQNPRHKITKRGQNVTFRCDPISEHNRLYWYRQTLGQGPEFLTYFQNEAQLEKSRLLSDRFSAERPKGSFSTLEIQRTEQGDSAMYLCASSWDGRNYGYTFGSGTRLTVV.

The rearrangement uses TRBV5-4 and TRBJ2-1, with TRBD1 matching 9 bases. V shed 0 bases, J shed 6 bases, and the junction held 10 bases outside the gene matches. Germline CDR1 and CDR2: SGHNT and YYREEE (reference sequence). CDR3 length equals 17 residues. CDR3 residues: CASSLAPGQGLSNEQFF. In nucleotides, the CDR3 is TGTGCCAGCAGCTTGGCACCGGGACAGGGATTGAGCAATGAGCAGTTCTTC.

The V call is TRBV6-6, the J call TRBJ2-7; 8 nucleotides match TRBD2. Unmatched junction bases numbered 3, after V lost 2 bases and J lost 0 bases. Germline CDR1 MNHNY, CDR2 SVGAGI (reference sequence). CDR3 length: 15 amino acids. The CDR3 DNA reads as TGTGCCAGCAGTTACGGCGGGGGGACCTCCTACGAGCAGTACTTC. Translation gives CASSYGGGTSYEQYF.

The rearrangement uses TRBV29-1 and TRBJ2-7; D is unclear. V dropped 4 bases and J dropped 3 bases, with 19 bases sitting between them. The V gene's germline CDR1 is SQVTM and CDR2 ANQGSEA. This CDR3 region has 15 residues. CDR3 in amino acids: CSVADSTANIYEQYF. The CDR3 DNA sequence: TGCAGCGTTGCCGACTCGACGGCCAATATCTACGAGCAGTACTTC.

The rearrangement links TRBV28 to TRBJ2-7; 11 bases align to TRBD2. Germline lookup yields CDR1 MDHEN and CDR2 SYDVKM. V lost 4 bases to trimming and J lost 2 bases; unmatched junction nucleotides: 4. The CDR3 is 15 residues long. Here the CDR3 reads CASSSTSGIPYEQYF. CDR3 DNA sequence: TGTGCCAGCAGTTCGACTAGCGGGATCCCCTACGAGCAGTACTTC.

The chain employs TRBV21-1 and TRBJ1-2; TRBD1 was called by the table and not checked on the DNA. TRBV21-1 is tagged as a pseudogene. The CDR3 sequence is 16 residues long. CDR3 loop: CASTGDRGILGYGYTF. The CDR3 DNA is TGTGCCAGCACCGGGGACAGGGGAATACTTGGCTATGGCTACACCTTC.